The T cell receptor (beta chain) under discussion was sequenced for a study of blood T cell repertoires in COVID-19. Study background: There were acute and convalescent COVID-19 samples, and they came from the United States, Italy and Spain. In each case, the material was cDNA or gDNA derived from T cells, B-cell-depleted T cells, or PBMCs.

The authors' processing: Reference gene primers were amplified, and this amplification served to estimate nucleated cell counts. Profiling relied on immunoSEQ multiplex PCR, and the TCRdb table lists in-frame clones only, not all of them. The V and J calls and clone size are taken from that table; D and trimming were inferred from the DNA. The sample includes about 24,000 clones, about 89% seen only once; the top ten take 4.5% to 6.5%. The CDR3 covers 15 residues. The trim removed 6 bases at V and 2 bases at J, leaving 6 bases unmatched. CDR1 SGHTA and CDR2 FQGTGA come from the germline V gene. V usage is TRBV7-3 and J usage is TRBJ2-1; TRBD1 matches at 8 bases. Specimen: peripheral blood. The clonotype originates from a man aged 50 to 59 with active COVID-19. The CDR3, as DNA: TGTGCCAGCAGTCCGGCAGGGGGCACCTACAATGAGCAGTTCTTC. Its translation is CASSPAGGTYNEQFF. Drawing the rest from reference TRBV7-3 and TRBJ2-1, the complete variable domain is GAGVSQTPSNKVTEKGKYVELRCDPISGHTALYWYRQSLGQGPEFLIYFQGTGAADDSGLPNDRFFAVRPEGSVSTLKIQRTERGDSAVYLCASSPAGGTYNEQFFGPGTRLTVL.